This TCR beta chain was obtained from a study of blood T cell repertoires in COVID-19. Study at large: Samples representing acute and convalescent COVID-19 were sourced from the United States, Italy and Spain.

Methods used by the authors: It was from reference gene primer amplification that nucleated cell counts were estimated. The method was immunoSEQ multiplex PCR; TCRdb's version includes in-frame clones alone and lacks a portion of them. V and J calls and clone size are those listed in that table; D and trimming were worked out from the DNA. The data contain roughly 97,000 clones, less than 85% of them singletons. This clone was seen only a few times. Trimming stripped 6 bases from V and 4 bases from J, with 15 bases between. CDR1 is MNHEY and CDR2 is SVGAGI in the germline V gene. This CDR3 is 14 amino acids long.

The chain uses TRBV6-5 and TRBJ1-1, with D possibly TRBD1 on 5 matching bases. The TCR originated in a man between 65 and 85 years old with acute or convalescent COVID-19. The sequenced material came from peripheral blood. CDR3 DNA: TGTGCCAGCAGCCCCGGGGGGGGTGCCACTGAAGCTTTCTTT. This codes for CASSPGGGATEAFF.